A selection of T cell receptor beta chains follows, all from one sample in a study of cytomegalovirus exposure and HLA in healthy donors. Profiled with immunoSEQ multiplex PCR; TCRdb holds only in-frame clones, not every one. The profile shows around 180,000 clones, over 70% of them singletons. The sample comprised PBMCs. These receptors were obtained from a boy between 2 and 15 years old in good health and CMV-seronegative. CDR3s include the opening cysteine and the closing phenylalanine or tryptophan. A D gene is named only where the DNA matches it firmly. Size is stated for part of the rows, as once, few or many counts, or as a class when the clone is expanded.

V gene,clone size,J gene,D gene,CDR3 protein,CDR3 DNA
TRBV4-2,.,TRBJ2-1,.,CASSQYSGVTSYNEQFF,TGTGCCAGCAGCCAGTATTCCGGGGTGACCTCCTACAATGAGCAGTTCTTC
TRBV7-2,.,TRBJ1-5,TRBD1,CASSPSGTGGHQPQHF,TGTGCCAGCAGCCCTTCCGGGACAGGGGGCCATCAGCCCCAGCATTTT
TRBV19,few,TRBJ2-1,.,CASSTPPSQFF,TGTGCCAGTAGTACCCCCCCTTCGCAGTTCTTC
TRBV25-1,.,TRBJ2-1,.,CASSELGSYNEQFF,TGTGCCAGCAGTGAATTGGGCTCGTACAATGAGCAGTTCTTC
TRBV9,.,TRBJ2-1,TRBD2,CASSPGTSEFNEQFF,TGTGCCAGCAGCCCCGGGACTAGCGAATTCAATGAGCAGTTCTTC
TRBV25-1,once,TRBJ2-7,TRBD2,CASGLAGAYEQYF,TGTGCCAGCGGACTAGCGGGAGCCTACGAGCAGTACTTC
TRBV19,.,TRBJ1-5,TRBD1,CASNRGSNQPQHF,TGTGCCAGTAACAGGGGTAGCAATCAGCCCCAGCATTTT
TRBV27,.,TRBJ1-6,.,CASSYSYNSPLHF,TGTGCCAGCAGTTACAGCTATAATTCACCCCTCCACTTT
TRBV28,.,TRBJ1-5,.,CASSFGQPDQPQHF,TGTGCCAGCAGTTTTGGACAGCCGGATCAGCCCCAGCATTTT
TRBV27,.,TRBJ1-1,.,CASSLTRNTEAFF,TGTGCCAGCAGCCTAACGCGGAACACTGAAGCTTTCTTT
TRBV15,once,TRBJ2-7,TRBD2,CATSRDRTSSSEQYF,TGTGCCACCAGCAGAGATCGGACTAGTTCTAGCGAGCAGTACTTC
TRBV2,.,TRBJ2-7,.,CASSEGGGQATSHEQYF,TGTGCCAGCAGTGAAGGCGGGGGACAGGCCACTTCCCACGAGCAGTACTTC
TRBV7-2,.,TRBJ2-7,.,CASSLVSFAGRSSSYEQYF,TGTGCCAGCAGCTTAGTAAGCTTTGCGGGTCGATCTAGCTCCTACGAGCAGTACTTC
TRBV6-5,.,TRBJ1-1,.,CASSYLGGDTEAFF,TGTGCCAGCAGTTACTTGGGGGGGGACACTGAAGCTTTCTTT
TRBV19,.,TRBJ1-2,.,CASSISGGHGYTF,TGTGCCAGTAGTATATCCGGGGGGCATGGCTACACCTTC
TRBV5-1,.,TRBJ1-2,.,CASSTSGGAEGYTF,TGCGCCAGCAGCACCTCCGGGGGGGCAGAAGGCTACACCTTC
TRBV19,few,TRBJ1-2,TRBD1,CASSPGDSSNYGYTF,TGTGCCAGTAGTCCAGGGGACAGTAGTAACTATGGCTACACCTTC
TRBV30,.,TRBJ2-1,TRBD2,CAWRKREGRYNEQFF,TGTGCCTGGAGAAAGCGGGAGGGCCGCTACAATGAGCAGTTCTTC
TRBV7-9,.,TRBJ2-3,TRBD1,CASSSWTGITDTQYF,TGTGCCAGCAGCTCGTGGACAGGGATCACAGATACGCAGTATTTT
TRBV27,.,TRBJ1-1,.,CASSSKSMTGVNTEAFF,TGTGCCAGCAGTTCGAAATCCATGACAGGAGTGAACACTGAAGCTTTCTTT
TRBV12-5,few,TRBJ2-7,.,CASGIPGTGNYEQYF,TGTGCTAGTGGTATCCCCGGGACTGGAAACTACGAGCAGTACTTC
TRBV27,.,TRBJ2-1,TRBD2,CASGEQLAGGLGEQFF,TGTGCCAGCGGGGAGCAACTAGCGGGGGGACTTGGTGAGCAGTTCTTC
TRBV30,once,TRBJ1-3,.,CAWSVRSSSGNTIYF,TGTGCCTGGAGTGTACGGTCGAGCTCTGGAAACACCATATATTTT
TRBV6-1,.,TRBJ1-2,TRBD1,CASSAQGAANYGYTF,TGTGCCAGCAGTGCGCAGGGGGCAGCTAACTATGGCTACACCTTC
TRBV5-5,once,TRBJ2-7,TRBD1,CASSWDSSSYEQYF,TGTGCCAGCAGCTGGGACAGTAGCTCTTACGAGCAGTACTTC
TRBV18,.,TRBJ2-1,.,CASSVTRGDGEQFF,TGTGCCAGCTCAGTAACCAGGGGGGACGGTGAGCAGTTCTTC
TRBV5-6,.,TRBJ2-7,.,CASSLGHLPYYEQYF,TGTGCCAGCAGCTTGGGACATCTTCCCTACTACGAGCAGTACTTC
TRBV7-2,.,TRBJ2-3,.,CASSLGIVRSTDTQYF,TGTGCCAGCAGCCTAGGAATCGTACGGAGCACAGATACGCAGTATTTT
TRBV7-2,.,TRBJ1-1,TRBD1,CASSLITPTGSTEAFF,TGTGCCAGCAGCTTAATCACTCCGACAGGGAGCACTGAAGCTTTCTTT
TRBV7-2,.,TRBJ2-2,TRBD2,CASSWTSGGHGELFF,TGTGCCAGCAGTTGGACTAGCGGAGGGCACGGGGAGCTGTTTTTT
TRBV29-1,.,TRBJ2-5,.,CSVEETGETQYF,TGCAGCGTTGAGGAGACGGGAGAGACCCAGTACTTC
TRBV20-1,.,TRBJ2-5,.,CSAEREETQYF,TGCAGTGCCGAGAGGGAGGAGACCCAGTACTTC
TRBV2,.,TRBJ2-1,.,CASRGGAVADEQFF,TGTGCCAGCAGGGGGGGAGCGGTTGCCGATGAGCAGTTCTTC
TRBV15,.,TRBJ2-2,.,CATSRDLFGEGELFF,.
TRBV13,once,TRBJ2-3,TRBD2,CASSSTRTRILHTDTQYF,TGTGCCAGCAGCTCCACCAGGACTAGGATTCTGCACACAGATACGCAGTATTTT
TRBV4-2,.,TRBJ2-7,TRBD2,CASSQGLASSYEQYF,TGTGCCAGCAGCCAAGGACTAGCGAGCTCCTACGAGCAGTACTTC
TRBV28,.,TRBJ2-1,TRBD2,CASSPSGPYNEQFF,TGTGCCAGTAGTCCTAGCGGACCCTACAATGAGCAGTTCTTC
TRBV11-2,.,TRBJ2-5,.,CASTLVRGGETQYF,TGTGCCAGCACCTTGGTCAGGGGTGGGGAGACCCAGTACTTC
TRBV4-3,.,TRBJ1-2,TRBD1,CASSQGLGTGGGGYTF,TGCGCCAGCAGCCAAGGTCTCGGGACAGGGGGGGGTGGCTACACCTTC
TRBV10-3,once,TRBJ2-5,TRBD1,CAISASAGGIKETQYF,TGTGCCATCAGTGCATCGGCAGGGGGTATTAAAGAGACCCAGTACTTC
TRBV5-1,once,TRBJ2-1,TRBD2,CASSLAGLAGAYNEQFF,TGCGCCAGCAGCTTGGCCGGCCTAGCGGGAGCGTACAATGAGCAGTTCTTC
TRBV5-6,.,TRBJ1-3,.,CASSWGHSGNTIYF,TGTGCCAGCAGCTGGGGACATTCTGGAAACACCATATATTTT
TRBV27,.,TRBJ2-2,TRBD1,CASSLSGTGVYTGELFF,TGTGCCAGCAGTTTATCGGGGACAGGGGTTTACACCGGGGAGCTGTTTTTT
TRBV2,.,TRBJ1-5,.,CASSLQGVGNQPQHF,TGTGCCAGCAGTCTACAGGGAGTCGGCAATCAGCCCCAGCATTTT
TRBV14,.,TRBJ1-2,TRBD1,CASSPFGQGVYTF,TGTGCCAGCAGCCCTTTTGGACAGGGGGTCTACACCTTC
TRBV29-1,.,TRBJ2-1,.,CSVPGGDEQFF,TGCAGCGTTCCGGGCGGGGATGAGCAGTTCTTC
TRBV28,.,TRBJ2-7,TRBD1,CASSLSVRQGDYEQYF,TGTGCCAGCAGTTTAAGTGTTCGACAGGGGGACTACGAGCAGTACTTC
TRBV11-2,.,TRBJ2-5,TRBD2,CASSLVRGGGREETQYF,TGTGCCAGCAGCTTAGTGAGAGGCGGGGGGAGGGAAGAGACCCAGTACTTC
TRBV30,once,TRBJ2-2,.,CAWSVLMAGGWTGELFF,TGTGCCTGGAGTGTACTGATGGCAGGGGGGTGGACCGGGGAGCTGTTTTTT
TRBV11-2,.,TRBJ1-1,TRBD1,CASSLTDRGLGNTEAFF,TGTGCCAGCAGCTTAACGGACAGGGGGCTTGGGAACACTGAAGCTTTCTTT
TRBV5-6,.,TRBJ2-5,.,CASSLAGDGETQYF,TGTGCCAGCAGCTTGGCAGGGGATGGGGAGACCCAGTACTTC
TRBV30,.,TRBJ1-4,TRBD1,CAWSVTGDSATNEKLFF,TGTGCCTGGAGTGTAACAGGGGATAGTGCAACTAATGAAAAACTGTTTTTT
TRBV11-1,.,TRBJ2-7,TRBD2,CASSLSGTSRHEQYF,TGTGCCAGCAGCTTGTCAGGGACTAGCAGGCACGAGCAGTACTTC
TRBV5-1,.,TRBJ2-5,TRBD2,CASSTGLARAYQETQYF,TGCGCCAGCAGCACGGGACTAGCGAGGGCTTACCAAGAGACCCAGTACTTC
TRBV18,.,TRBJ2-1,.,CASSVKSSYNEQFF,TGTGCCAGCTCTGTGAAGAGCTCCTACAATGAGCAGTTCTTC
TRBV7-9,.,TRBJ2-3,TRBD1,CASSPDREVSDTQYF,TGTGCCAGCAGCCCGGACAGGGAGGTATCAGATACGCAGTATTTT
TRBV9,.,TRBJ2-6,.,CASSVGSQGPSGANVLTF,TGTGCCAGCAGCGTCGGATCCCAGGGGCCCTCTGGGGCCAACGTCCTGACTTTC
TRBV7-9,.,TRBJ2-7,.,CASSLDYEQYF,TGTGCCAGCTCCCTAGACTACGAGCAGTACTTC
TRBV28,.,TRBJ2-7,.,CASRSQGDYEQYF,TGTGCCAGCAGGTCACAGGGAGACTACGAGCAGTACTTC
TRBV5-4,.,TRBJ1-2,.,CASSPNQGNYGYTF,TGTGCCAGCAGCCCAAATCAGGGGAACTATGGCTACACCTTC